The present entry profiles one T cell receptor beta chain with its context. Its antigen is not known. This entry belongs to a study of human T cells and chemical hapten exposure. The study, taken as a whole, reports: Expanded TCRs showed more large CDR3 clusters than pre-sensitization or healthy control sets. Following DPC sensitization, TCRs present above 1 in 1000 frequency showed no change. Counts of TCRs expanded at PT1 correlated positively with patch test score.

Documented time point: patch test 2, 6 weeks after DPC sensitization. Treatment in this sample: therapeutic diphenylcyclopropenone sensitization with weekly scalp DPC. What the library attached to individual cDNA molecules were unique molecular identifiers. TCRdb re-analysed the RACE reads in MiXCR, keeping a single row per CDR3 protein. Seen here are 75,000 to 100,000 distinct CDR3 sequences, 9% to 9.5% observed once, and the top ten hold more than 2%. The germline V gene encodes CDR1 DFQATT and CDR2 SNEGSKA (reference sequence). V was shortened by 3 bases and J by 1 base, with 7 bases between the two germline ends. The CDR3 is 13 residues long.

The chain links TRBV20-1 to TRBJ2-4; D is possibly TRBD2 (5 bases). This sequence was found in a woman aged 40-49 years with alopecia areata. Some clones in this sample may be carry-over from other donors' samples. Sequencing was performed on whole blood, taken in connection with sensitization to the hapten diphenylcyclopropenone (DPC). CDR3 in amino acids: CSASTRAKNIQYF. The CDR3, as DNA: TGCAGTGCTAGCACTAGGGCCAAAAACATTCAGTACTTC.